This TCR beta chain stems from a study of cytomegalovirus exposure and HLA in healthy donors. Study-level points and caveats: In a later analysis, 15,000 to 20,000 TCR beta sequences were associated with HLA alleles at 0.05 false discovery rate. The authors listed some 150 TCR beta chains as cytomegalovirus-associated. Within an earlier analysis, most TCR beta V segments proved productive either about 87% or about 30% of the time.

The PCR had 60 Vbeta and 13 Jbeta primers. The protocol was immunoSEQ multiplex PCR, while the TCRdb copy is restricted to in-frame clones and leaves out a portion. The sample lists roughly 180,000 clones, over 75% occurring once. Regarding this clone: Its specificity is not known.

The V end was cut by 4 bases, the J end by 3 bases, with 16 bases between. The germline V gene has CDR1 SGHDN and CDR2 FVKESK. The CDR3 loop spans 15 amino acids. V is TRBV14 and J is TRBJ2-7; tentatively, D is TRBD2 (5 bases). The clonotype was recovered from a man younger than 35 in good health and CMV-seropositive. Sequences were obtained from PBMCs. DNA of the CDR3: TGTGCCAGCAGCCCGAGGGCAGGAACTTTCTACGAGCAGTACTTC. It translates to CASSPRAGTFYEQYF.